The clone carrying this T cell receptor (beta chain) was counted ten times or more. The investigators amplified TCR beta CDR3 regions from RNA transcripts. First-round RT-PCR targeting the TCR CDR3 was performed with the HTBI primer set. TCRdb ran MiXCR on the multiplex PCR reads and lists one entry per CDR3 protein. The sample lists approximately 740,000 distinct CDR3 sequences; roughly 15% were seen once. The sample is drawn from a study of T cells in Graves' hyperthyroidism and ophthalmopathy. The V gene's germline CDR1 is MNHEY and CDR2 SMNVEV (reference sequence). CDR3 size: 14 residues. The germline V and J ends were trimmed by 4 bases and 2 bases, with 12 bases remaining between them.

This chain joins TRBV27 and TRBJ2-7, with a tentative D call TRBD1 (5 bases). Sequencing used blood. The clonotype comes from a woman younger than 30 with Graves' hyperthyroidism. CDR3 DNA sequence: TGTGCCAGCAGTTCCGAATGGGGCGCCTACGAGCAGTACTTC. Its protein product is CASSSEWGAYEQYF.